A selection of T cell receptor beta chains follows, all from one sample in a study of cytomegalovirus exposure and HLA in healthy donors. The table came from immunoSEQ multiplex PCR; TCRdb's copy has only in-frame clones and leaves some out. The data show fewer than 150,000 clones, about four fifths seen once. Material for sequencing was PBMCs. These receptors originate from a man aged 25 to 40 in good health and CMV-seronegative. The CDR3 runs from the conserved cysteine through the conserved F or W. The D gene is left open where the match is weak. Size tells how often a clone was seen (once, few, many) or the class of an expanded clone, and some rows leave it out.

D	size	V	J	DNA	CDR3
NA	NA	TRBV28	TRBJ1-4	TGTGCCAGCAGTTTCCTCTCCGGGTCCGGCGAGGAAAAACTGTTTTTT	CASSFLSGSGEEKLFF
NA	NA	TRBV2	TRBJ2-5	TGTGCCAGCAGTGTAAACCAAGAGACCCAGTACTTC	CASSVNQETQYF
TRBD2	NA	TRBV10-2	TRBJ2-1	TGCGCCAGCAGTGGAGGCCTAGCGGGAGACGATGAGCAGTTCTTC	CASSGGLAGDDEQFF
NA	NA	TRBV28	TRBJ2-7	TGTGCCAGCACTTCAGGGATAACGATCTACGAGCAGTACTTC	CASTSGITIYEQYF
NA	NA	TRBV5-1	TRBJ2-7	TGCGCCAGCAGCTTGGCCAATGGAGGGGGACTATACGAGCAGTACTTC	CASSLANGGGLYEQYF
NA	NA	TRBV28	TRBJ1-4	TGTGCCAGCAATAATCCGGGGGGTCCGATCGGAGAAAAACTGTTTTTT	CASNNPGGPIGEKLFF
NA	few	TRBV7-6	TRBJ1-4	TGTGCCAGCAGCTTAGATCTGGGGAGGAATGAAAAACTGTTTTTT	CASSLDLGRNEKLFF
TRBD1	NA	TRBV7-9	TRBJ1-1	TGTGCCAGCAGCTCATGGACAGGGGGCCACACTGAAGCTTTCTTT	CASSSWTGGHTEAFF
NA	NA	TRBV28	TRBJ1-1	TGTGCCAGCAGGCGACAGAACACTGAAGCTTTCTTT	CASRRQNTEAFF
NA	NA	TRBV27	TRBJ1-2	TGTGCCAGCAGTCCCCAGGGGCCCCTCTATGGCTACACCTTC	CASSPQGPLYGYTF
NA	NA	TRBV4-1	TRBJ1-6	TGCGCCAGCAGCCAAGATCGGGGGTTCGAGGGTTCACCCCTCCACTTT	CASSQDRGFEGSPLHF
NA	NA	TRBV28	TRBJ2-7	TGTGCCAGCAGTTTACCCCTAGGCGACAGGACCCACTACGAGCAGTACTTC	CASSLPLGDRTHYEQYF
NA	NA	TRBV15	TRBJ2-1	TGTGCCACCAGCAGAGGGGGGGGGCTTCCCTACAATGAGCAGTTCTTC	CATSRGGGLPYNEQFF
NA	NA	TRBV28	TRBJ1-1	TGTGCCAGCAGCCGTCCCCCGGTGTTAGGGGAGAACACTGAAGCTTTCTTT	CASSRPPVLGENTEAFF